What follows are 17 T cell receptor beta chains derived from one specimen sequenced in a study of vaccination and CD4 T cells after COVID-19. Time point of the sample: late sampling 161 to 241 days after vaccination in a few convalescent patients. Using its own MiXCR run on the PCR reads, TCRdb lists one record per CDR3 protein. The table lists some 26,000 distinct CDR3 sequences, about 54% of them singletons. The sample consisted of CD4+ T cells from blood, taken about 7 months after SARS-CoV-2 vaccination. These receptors were obtained from a human donor who had recovered from COVID-19.

The chain uses TRBV6-5 and TRBJ1-2; D is unclear. Germline CDR1 reads MNHEY; CDR2 reads SVGAGI. The CDR3 loop spans 15 amino acids. With 0 bases removed from V and 0 bases from J, the gap between germline ends came to 8 bases. CDR3 DNA sequence: TGTGCCAGCAGTTACTCCTTCGGGGCTAACTATGGCTACACCTTC. Translating it yields CASSYSFGANYGYTF.

The chain has TRBV20-1 and TRBJ2-3, with 7 positions matching TRBD2. V shed 3 bases and J 4 bases; nucleotides not matched to a gene: 4. Germline-derived CDR1 and CDR2 are DFQATT and SNEGSKA (reference sequence). This CDR3 is built from 13 residues. The DNA of the CDR3 is TGCAGTGCTAGTTTCGCGGGAGCAGATACGCAGTATTTT. It encodes CSASFAGADTQYF.

V is TRBV4-2 and J is TRBJ2-3; 7 bases match TRBD1. The CDR3 is made up of 16 amino acids. Trimming cost V 1 base and J 6 bases; bases outside gene matches: 10. CDR1 and CDR2 (germline): LGHNA, YNFKEQ. DNA of the CDR3: TGTGCCAGCAGCCAAGTGGCCGGACAGGAGATCGATACGCAGTATTTT. Protein: CASSQVAGQEIDTQYF.

This chain connects TRBV27 to TRBJ2-1, with D hard to call. The CDR3 sequence is 13 residues long. The germline V gene encodes CDR1 MNHEY and CDR2 SMNVEV (reference sequence). Trimming took off 2 bases at V and 3 bases at J, with 5 bases between the two ends. The CDR3 sequence is CASSLAFYNEQFF. The CDR3 nucleotides are TGTGCCAGCAGTTTAGCTTTCTACAATGAGCAGTTCTTC.

This rearrangement joins TRBV19 to TRBJ2-5, with 8 bases that match TRBD1. The CDR3 runs to 13 residues. V dropped 9 bases and J dropped 3; count of bases not matched to a gene: 6. Germline-derived CDR1 and CDR2 are LNHDA and SQIVND (reference sequence). CDR3 loop: CASRGQAEETQYF. DNA for the CDR3: TGTGCCAGCCGGGGACAGGCCGAAGAGACCCAGTACTTC.

The gene calls are TRBV7-9 and TRBJ2-1; TRBD2 agrees at 7 bases. The CDR3 is 13 residues long. Germline loops: CDR1 SEHNR, CDR2 FQNEAQ (reference sequence). The V and J ends lost 5 bases and 8 bases, in that order; junction bases with no gene match: 6. CDR3 residues: CASSRIGGDEQFF. Written as DNA, the CDR3 is TGTGCCAGCAGCCGGATTGGGGGGGATGAGCAGTTCTTC.

This clonotype was recorded a few times. The chain is built from TRBV6-1 and TRBJ1-2; D is possibly TRBD1 (5 bases). Trimming took 5 bases from V and 5 from J, leaving 12 bases between them. CDR1 MNHNS and CDR2 SASEGT come from the germline V gene. The CDR3 extends over 13 amino acids. For the CDR3, the DNA is TGTGCCAGCAGTCCGATGGGGCTGTATGGCTACACCTTC. This sequence encodes CASSPMGLYGYTF.

The CDR3 bases are TGTGCCAGCAGTAATGACAGGGGGCGCCTCGAGCAGTACTTC. Its translation is CASSNDRGRLEQYF. The V gene is TRBV2, the J gene TRBJ2-7, with 10 bases matching TRBD1. The CDR3 extends over 14 amino acids. Germline lookup yields CDR1 SNHLY and CDR2 FYNNEI. The V and J ends lost 5 bases and 6 bases, in that order; junction bases with no gene match: 7. The variable domain in full, with the rest retrieved from reference TRBV2 and TRBJ2-7, is EPEVTQTPSHQVTQMGQEVILRCVPISNHLYFYWYRQILGQKVEFLVSFYNNEISEKSEIFDDQFSVERPDGSNFTLKIRSTKLEDSAMYFCASSNDRGRLEQYFGPGTRLTVT.

The J gene is TRBJ1-6, the V gene TRBV7-9; D is unclear. The V end was cut by 3 bases, the J end by 3 bases, with 9 bases between. CDR3 length: 15 amino acids. The germline V gene encodes CDR1 SEHNR and CDR2 FQNEAQ (reference sequence). This CDR3 is CASSLDGHYNSPLHF. The CDR3, as DNA: TGTGCCAGCAGCTTGGACGGGCACTATAATTCACCCCTCCACTTT.

This rearrangement joins TRBV12-3 or TRBV12-4 to TRBJ2-7; 8 positions match TRBD1. Losses at the gene ends were 3 bases for V and 5 bases for J; bases not matched to a gene: 3. This CDR3 has 13 amino acids. Written as DNA, the CDR3 is TGTGCCAGCAGTTTCGCAGGGGGCAACGAGCAGTACTTC. Residues: CASSFAGGNEQYF.

This clonotype has more than one count but fewer than ten. This chain joins TRBV7-3 and TRBJ2-3, with 13 bases aligning to TRBD2. Germline CDR1 and CDR2: SGHTA and FQGTGA. J lost 5 bases, V lost 5 bases, and 7 bases had no gene match. CDR3 length: 16 amino acids. The CDR3 loop is CASSHGLAGELDTQYF. CDR3 DNA sequence: TGTGCCAGCAGCCACGGACTAGCGGGAGAGCTAGATACGCAGTATTTT.

The rearrangement uses TRBV28 and TRBJ2-3; 9 bases are a match to TRBD1. CDR3 length: 16 amino acids. Germline CDR1 is MDHEN and CDR2 is SYDVKM. J was trimmed by 2 bases and V by 6 bases; bases with no gene match: 9. The CDR3 spells CASSRPGTGYTDTQYF. CDR3 bases: TGTGCCAGCAGCCGCCCCGGGACAGGGTACACAGATACGCAGTATTTT.

The rearrangement links TRBV6-1 to TRBJ2-5; 12 nucleotides match TRBD2. CDR1 is MNHNS, CDR2 SASEGT, per germline. The CDR3 runs to 16 residues. The trim removed 1 base at V and 4 bases at J, leaving 4 bases unmatched. CDR3 sequence reads: CASSEGLAGVLETQYF. For the CDR3, the DNA is TGTGCCAGCAGTGAAGGACTAGCGGGAGTGTTAGAGACCCAGTACTTC.

This clonotype showed up just a few times. This sequence joins TRBV6-2 or TRBV6-3 and TRBJ2-3; 9 bases fit TRBD2. Germline-derived CDR1 and CDR2 are MNHEY and SVGEGT. The trim removed 3 bases at V and 3 bases at J, leaving 4 bases unmatched. There are 15 residues in the CDR3. In nucleotides, the CDR3 is TGTGCCAGCAGTTATTACGCGGGAGGGACAGATACGCAGTATTTT. It specifies CASSYYAGGTDTQYF.

The V call is TRBV6-1, the J call TRBJ1-2; D call uncertain. The CDR3 consists of 14 residues. The ends were cut back, 5 bases at V and 1 base at J, with 11 bases in the middle. In germline, CDR1 is MNHNS, CDR2 SASEGT. The chain's CDR3 is CASSLNHVNYGYTF. The CDR3 DNA sequence: TGTGCCAGCAGTCTTAACCACGTTAACTATGGCTACACCTTC.

This clonotype appeared a few times. This chain joins TRBV15 and TRBJ1-5; possible D gene TRBD1, 5 bases. Trimming removed 0 bases at V and 3 bases at J, with 9 bases between. CDR3 length: 15 residues. CDR1 is LNHNV, CDR2 YYDKDF, per germline (reference sequence). The CDR3 sequence is CATSREGRHNQPQHF. CDR3 DNA: TGTGCCACCAGCAGAGAGGGACGGCACAATCAGCCCCAGCATTTT.

The chain couples TRBV7-9 to TRBJ2-1; unclear D gene. The CDR3 is 11 amino acids. CDR1 SEHNR and CDR2 FQNEAQ come from the germline V gene (reference sequence). V lost 8 bases and J lost 4, with 6 bases in between. CDR3 sequence reads: CASRRYNEQFF. The DNA of the CDR3 is TGTGCCAGCCGGCGGTACAATGAGCAGTTCTTC.